This TCR beta chain was sequenced for a study of T-cell reconstitution after alpha-beta-depleted transplantation in children. Study-level results: A year post-transplant, T-cell counts and diversity derived mostly from newly produced T cells.

The germline V gene has CDR1 DFQATT and CDR2 SNEGSKA (reference sequence). This CDR3 region has 15 residues. The V and J ends lost 8 bases and 6 bases, in that order; junction bases with no gene match: 15. Researchers prepared the TCRbeta library using unique molecular identifiers, the study reports. TCRdb itself ran the PCR reads through MiXCR, one entry per CDR3 protein. The table has 550,000 to 600,000 distinct CDR3 sequences, under 25% seen once. The sample holds many counts of this clonotype. The antigen is undetermined. The chain carries TRBV20-1 and TRBJ2-3, with 9 nucleotides matching TRBD1. This sequence originates from a boy younger than two who had a stem cell transplant for acute myeloid leukemia, so the T cells may come from the graft donor. Source: PBMCs, mostly from graft donor cells, taken 360 days after TCRalphabeta/CD19-depleted stem cell transplant. The CDR3 is CSQALRDRVLDTQYF. The CDR3 DNA follows: TGCAGTCAAGCCCTCCGGGACAGGGTTCTTGATACGCAGTATTTT.